This TCR beta chain was recorded in a study of blood T cell repertoires in COVID-19. Study as a whole: Sites across the United States, Italy and Spain contributed samples from acute and convalescent COVID-19. The cDNA or gDNA used as material had been derived from T cells, B-cell-depleted T cells, or PBMCs.

Repertoires were generated with immunoSEQ multiplex PCR, while TCRdb's copy carries only in-frame clones and drops some. In the table there are more than 150,000 clones, just under 80% of which are singletons. The sequenced sample was peripheral blood. The source of this sequence is a woman of 80 years or more with acute or convalescent COVID-19.

The CDR3 loop reads CASGKSNSRNTIYF. The DNA of the CDR3 is TGTGCTAGTGGAAAATCTAATTCTCGAAACACCATATATTTT. The chain has TRBV12-5 and TRBJ1-3, with D unresolved. Germline CDR1 reads LGHNT; CDR2 reads FRNRAP. This CDR3 has 14 amino acids. V was shortened by 6 bases and J by 5 bases, with 14 bases between the two germline ends.